This is a list of T cell receptor beta chains from one sample in a study of T cell repertoires in cytomegalovirus infection. TCRdb reprocessed the reads with MiXCR, giving one entry per CDR3 protein. Among 100,000 to 150,000 distinct CDR3 sequences, 32% were seen once, and the ten largest hold under 65%. These receptors are not linked to any known antigen. The source was CD8+ T cells from cultured PBMCs, collected from culture after CMV antigen stimulation. The receptors derive from a human donor in good health (CMV status not recorded). Some clones in this sample may be carry-over from other donors' samples. The CDR3 runs from the conserved cysteine through the conserved F or W. A D gene is named only where the DNA matches it firmly. Clone size is given for some rows only: seen once, a few or many times, or a class if the clone is expanded.

abundance	v_gene	j_gene	d_gene	CDR3aa	CDR3nt
-	TRBV15	TRBJ2-3	-	CATSRVVSDTQYF	TGTGCCACCAGCAGAGTAGTGTCAGATACGCAGTATTTT
few	TRBV20-1	TRBJ2-7	-	CSARQEGYEQYF	TGCAGTGCTCGGCAGGAGGGGTACGAGCAGTACTTC
-	TRBV6-5	TRBJ2-4	-	CASSYSSPGGQGVNIQYF	TGTGCCAGCAGTTACTCTTCGCCGGGAGGGCAGGGGGTAAACATTCAGTACTTC
few	TRBV6-5	TRBJ1-4	-	CASSYRGGGEKLFF	TGTGCCAGCAGTTACCGAGGGGGAGGAGAAAAACTGTTTTTT
-	TRBV28	TRBJ1-2	TRBD1	CASSLVGQGAWGYTF	TGTGCCAGCAGTTTAGTCGGACAGGGGGCCTGGGGCTACACCTTC
-	TRBV9	TRBJ2-3	-	CASSLRDTQYF	TGTGCCAGCAGCTTAAGGGATACGCAGTATTTT
few	TRBV28	TRBJ2-5	-	CASSLEGAGGLETQYF	TGTGCCAGCAGTCTGGAGGGGGCGGGGGGCCTGGAGACCCAGTACTTC
few	TRBV7-9	TRBJ1-1	-	CALVVAGEAFF	TGTGCCCTCGTGGTGGCCGGTGAAGCTTTCTTT
many	TRBV7-6	TRBJ1-4	-	CASSTTGGGDEKLFF	TGTGCCAGCAGCACCACCGGCGGGGGGGATGAAAAACTGTTTTTT
-	TRBV7-6	TRBJ1-3	-	CASSLGVPGNTIYF	TGTGCCAGCAGCCTGGGGGTACCTGGAAACACCATATATTTT
-	TRBV6-5	TRBJ1-1	-	CASSYISGKPNTEAFF	TGTGCCAGCAGTTACATTTCAGGGAAACCGAACACTGAAGCTTTCTTT
-	TRBV27	TRBJ2-3	TRBD1	CASSFSGGKDTQYF	TGTGCCAGCAGTTTTTCAGGGGGCAAAGATACGCAGTATTTT
-	TRBV25-1	TRBJ2-1	-	CAAGHPYNEQFF	TGTGCCGCGGGACACCCATACAATGAGCAGTTCTTC
-	TRBV6-6	TRBJ2-5	-	CASSYRQGQETQYF	TGTGCCAGCAGTTACCGGCAGGGGCAAGAGACCCAGTACTTC
-	TRBV20-1	TRBJ1-6	TRBD1	CSARDPKTGARQGGYNSPLHF	TGCAGTGCTAGAGATCCGAAGACAGGGGCTCGACAAGGGGGTTATAATTCACCCCTCCACTTT
-	TRBV11-2	TRBJ2-5	TRBD2	CASRLVTSGGYETQYF	TGTGCCAGCCGCCTGGTGACTAGCGGGGGATATGAGACCCAGTACTTC
-	TRBV19	TRBJ1-1	-	CASSILPLGDTEAFF	TGTGCCAGTAGTATACTTCCCCTGGGGGACACTGAAGCTTTCTTT